This T cell receptor beta chain derives from a study of cytomegalovirus exposure and HLA in healthy donors. This clone was seen a few times. Germline V CDR1 and CDR2: SGHTA, FQGNSA. The CDR3 contains 15 residues. Trimming shortened V by 5 bases and J by 3 bases, and 17 bases separated the two germline ends. Researchers ran the PCR with 60 Vbeta and 13 Jbeta primers. Some clones are missing from TCRdb's copy, which holds only in-frame ones; the method was immunoSEQ multiplex PCR. The repertoire has about 120,000 clones, roughly 77% of them found once; the top ten carry 1.8%. Nominal health characterized the donors when sampled, though unrecorded immune exposures were likely.

This receptor was taken from a man aged 18 to 30 in good health and CMV-seronegative. This rearrangement joins TRBV7-2 to TRBJ2-7, with no clear D. The sequenced sample consisted of PBMCs. The DNA of the CDR3 is TGTGCCAGCAGCCTTTCTGACGATGCAGGCTACGAGCAGTACTTC. Its protein is CASSLSDDAGYEQYF. Filled out from reference TRBV7-2 and TRBJ2-7, the complete variable domain reads GAGVSQSPSNKVTEKGKDVELRCDPISGHTALYWYRQSLGQGLEFLIYFQGNSAPDKSGLPSDRFSAERTGGSVSTLTIQRTQQEDSAVYLCASSLSDDAGYEQYFGPGTRLTVT.